This TCR beta chain was recovered during a study of HIV-infected patients and healthy controls. All unsorted peripheral T cells were captured because whole blood was used without fractionation. General observations from the study: No HLA typing of donors was done in this study. Untreated HIV+ repertoires had roughly threefold fewer distinct CDR3s and lower Shannon diversity than healthy controls.

cDNA was made from approximately 0.55 ug RNA using alpha and beta constant primers. Using multiplexing indices, alpha and beta chain libraries were generated apart by chain-specific third strand synthesis. A 23-cycle PCR with P5s and P7 primers followed a short adapter-adding first PCR. TCRdb reprocessed the 5' RACE reads with MiXCR, giving one entry per CDR3 protein. This sample yields 15,000 to 19,000 distinct CDR3 sequences, of which about 7.7% are seen a single time; 6.5% to 9.5% belongs to the top ten. This clonotype was seen only a few times. Its antigen is not identified. The germline V gene encodes CDR1 SGHDN and CDR2 FVKESK. The V and J ends lost 4 bases and 3 bases, in that order; junction bases with no gene match: 4. The CDR3 is made up of 14 amino acids.

This receptor was taken from an adult in good health. The J gene is TRBJ2-5, the V gene TRBV14, with 8 nucleotides matching TRBD2. The sample taken for sequencing was blood. The CDR3 region has the DNA TGTGCCAGCAGCCGCCACGGGAGGGAAGAGACCCAGTACTTC. Translated, it gives CASSRHGREETQYF. Together with reference TRBV14 and TRBJ2-5, the CDR3 gives the full variable domain: EAGVTQFPSHSVIEKGQTVTLRCDPISGHDNLYWYRRVMGKEIKFLLHFVKESKQDESGMPNNRFLAERTGGTYSTLKVQPAELEDSGVYFCASSRHGREETQYFGPGTRLLVL.